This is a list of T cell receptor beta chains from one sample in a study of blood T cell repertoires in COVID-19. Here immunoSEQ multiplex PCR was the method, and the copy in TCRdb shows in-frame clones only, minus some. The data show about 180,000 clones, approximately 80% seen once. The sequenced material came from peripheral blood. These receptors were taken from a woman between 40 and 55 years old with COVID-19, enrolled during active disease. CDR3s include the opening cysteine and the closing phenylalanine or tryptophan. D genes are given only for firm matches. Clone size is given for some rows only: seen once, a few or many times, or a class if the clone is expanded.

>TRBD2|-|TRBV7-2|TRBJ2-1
CASSMGPGLAGHNEQFF
TGTGCCAGCAGCATGGGGCCAGGACTAGCGGGACACAATGAGCAGTTCTTC
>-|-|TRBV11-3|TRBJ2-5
CASSHRQNQETQYF
TGTGCCAGCAGCCATCGACAGAATCAAGAGACCCAGTACTTC
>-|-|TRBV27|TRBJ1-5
CASSPANRGQPQHF
TGTGCCAGCAGTCCGGCCAACCGGGGTCAGCCCCAGCATTTT
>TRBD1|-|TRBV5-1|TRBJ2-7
CASSPGGDRDYEQYF
TGCGCCAGCAGCCCTGGCGGGGACAGGGACTACGAGCAGTACTTC
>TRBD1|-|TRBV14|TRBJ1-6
CASSRQGLSYNSPLHF
TGTGCCAGCAGCCGACAGGGGTTGTCCTATAATTCACCCCTCCACTTT
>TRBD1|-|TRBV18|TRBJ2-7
CASSPQLQTGIAYEQYF
TGTGCCAGCTCACCACAACTACAGACAGGGATAGCCTACGAGCAGTACTTC
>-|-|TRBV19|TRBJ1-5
CASSIRPLGGAYQPQHF
TGTGCCAGTAGTATAAGGCCCCTAGGGGGGGCATATCAGCCCCAGCATTTT
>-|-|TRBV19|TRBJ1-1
CASSISGLANTEAFF
TGTGCCAGTAGTATATCGGGACTGGCGAACACTGAAGCTTTCTTT
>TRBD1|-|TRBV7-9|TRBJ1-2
CASTDRGPFLANYGYTF
TGTGCCAGCACCGACAGGGGGCCCTTTTTAGCTAACTATGGCTACACCTTC
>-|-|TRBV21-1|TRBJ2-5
CASGRELSQETQYF
TGTGCCAGCGGCAGGGAGCTGAGCCAAGAGACCCAGTACTTC
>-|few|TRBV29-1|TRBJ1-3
CSVGMARGRSRDTIYF
TGCAGCGTTGGAATGGCAAGGGGCAGATCTAGGGACACCATATATTTT
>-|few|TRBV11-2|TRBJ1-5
CASSLDRGNQPQHF
TGTGCCAGCAGCTTAGATCGGGGGAATCAGCCCCAGCATTTT
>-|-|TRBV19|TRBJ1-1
CASSITVTMNTEAFF
TGTGCCAGTAGTATAACAGTGACCATGAACACTGAAGCTTTCTTT
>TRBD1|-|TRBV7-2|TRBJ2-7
CASSLKQGTHEQYF
TGTGCCAGCAGCTTAAAACAGGGGACCCACGAGCAGTACTTC
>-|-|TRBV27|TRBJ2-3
CASGGNSDTQYF
TGTGCCAGCGGGGGCAACTCAGATACGCAGTATTTT
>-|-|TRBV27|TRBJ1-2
CASSLKATAVANYGYTF
TGTGCCAGCAGTTTAAAGGCGACAGCTGTGGCTAACTATGGCTACACCTTC
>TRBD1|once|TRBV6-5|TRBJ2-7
CASSYSRTGVREQYF
TGTGCCAGCAGTTACTCCCGGACAGGTGTGAGAGAGCAGTACTTC
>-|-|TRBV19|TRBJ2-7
CASSIGGAINHEQYF
TGTGCCAGTAGTATCGGAGGGGCAATCAACCACGAGCAGTACTTC
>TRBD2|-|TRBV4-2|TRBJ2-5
CASSQERGGQETQYF
TGTGCCAGCAGCCAAGAGCGGGGGGGCCAAGAGACCCAGTACTTC
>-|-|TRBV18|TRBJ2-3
CASSPGGARWGTDTQYF
TGTGCCAGCTCACCGGGGGGGGCGCGCTGGGGCACAGATACGCAGTATTTT
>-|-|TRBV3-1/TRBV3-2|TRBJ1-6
CASSATGTHSPLHF
TGTGCCAGCAGCGCCACAGGGACCCACTCACCCCTCCACTTT
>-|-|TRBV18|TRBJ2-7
CASSPDSTGEQYF
TGTGCCAGCTCACCGGATTCCACAGGGGAGCAGTACTTC
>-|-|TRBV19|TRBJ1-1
CASSMVLGGNTEAFF
TGTGCCAGTAGTATGGTGTTGGGAGGGAACACTGAAGCTTTCTTT
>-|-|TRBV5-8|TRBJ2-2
CASSFTPTGELFF
TGTGCCAGCAGCTTTACTCCAACCGGGGAGCTGTTTTTT